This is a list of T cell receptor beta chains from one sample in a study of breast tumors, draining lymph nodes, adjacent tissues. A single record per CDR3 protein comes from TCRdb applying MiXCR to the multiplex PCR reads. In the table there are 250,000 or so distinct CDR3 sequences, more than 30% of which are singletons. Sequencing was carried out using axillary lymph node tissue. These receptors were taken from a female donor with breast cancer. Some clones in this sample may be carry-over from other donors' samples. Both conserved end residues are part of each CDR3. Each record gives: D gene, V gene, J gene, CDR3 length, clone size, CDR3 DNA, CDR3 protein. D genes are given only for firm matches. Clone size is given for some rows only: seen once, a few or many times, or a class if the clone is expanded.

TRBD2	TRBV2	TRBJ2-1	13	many	TGTGCCACTACTAGCGGGAGTTACAATGAGCAGTTCTTC	CATTSGSYNEQFF
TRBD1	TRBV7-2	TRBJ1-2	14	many	TGTGCCAGCAGCGATCGGACAGGAGCGGGAGGCTACACCTTC	CASSDRTGAGGYTF
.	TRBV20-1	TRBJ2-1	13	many	TGCAGTGCTTCAATGGGGCCCCCGGATGAGCAGTTCTTC	CSASMGPPDEQFF
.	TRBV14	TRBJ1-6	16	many	TGTGCCAGCAGCCAAGCCCGTGGGGTATCTAATTCACCCCTCCACTTT	CASSQARGVSNSPLHF
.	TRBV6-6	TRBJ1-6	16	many	TGTGCCAGCAGTTACTCGAGTGGTGGGGCTTGGACACCCCTCCACTTT	CASSYSSGGAWTPLHF
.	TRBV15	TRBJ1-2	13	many	TGTGCCACCAGCAGAACCCTCCGGGTTGGCTACACCTTC	CATSRTLRVGYTF
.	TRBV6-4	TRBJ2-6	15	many	TGTGCCAGCAGTGACCCCGGCTCTGGGGCCAACGTCCTGACTTTC	CASSDPGSGANVLTF
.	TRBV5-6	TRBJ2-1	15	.	TGTGCCAGCAGCTATAGAGAAAAGAAATACAATGAGCAGTTCTTC	CASSYREKKYNEQFF
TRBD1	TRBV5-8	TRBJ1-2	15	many	TGTGCCAGCAGCCAATGGACAGGTGCTAACTATGGCTACACCTTC	CASSQWTGANYGYTF
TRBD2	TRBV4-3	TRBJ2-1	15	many	TGCGCCAGCAGCCAAGAACTAGCGGGATTTTATGAGCAGTTCTTC	CASSQELAGFYEQFF
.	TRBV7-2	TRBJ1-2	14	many	TGTGCCAGCAGCCTAGGAGGGTCTTCATATGGCTACACCTTC	CASSLGGSSYGYTF
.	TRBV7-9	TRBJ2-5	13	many	TGTGCCACCCCGGAATCGTTTTATGGGACCCAGTACTTC	CATPESFYGTQYF
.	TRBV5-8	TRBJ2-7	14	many	TGTGCCAGCAGCTCCTCGACTATCTCCTACGAGCAGTACTTC	CASSSSTISYEQYF
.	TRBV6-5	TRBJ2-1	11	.	TGTGCCAGCAGTTCGTCGGGGGAGCAGTTCTTC	CASSSSGEQFF
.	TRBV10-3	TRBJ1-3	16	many	TGTGCCATCAGTGAGTCGGGAGGGACCCCTGGAAACACCATATATTTT	CAISESGGTPGNTIYF
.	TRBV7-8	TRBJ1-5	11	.	TGTGTCAGCAGCTTGAGGCAGCCCCAGCATTTT	CVSSLRQPQHF
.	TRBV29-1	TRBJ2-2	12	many	TGCAGCGTTCGGATTGGGGCCGGGGAGCTGTTTTTT	CSVRIGAGELFF
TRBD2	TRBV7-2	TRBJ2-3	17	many	TGTGCCAGCAGCCTACGCCAGACTAGCGGGAGCACAGATACGCAGTATTTT	CASSLRQTSGSTDTQYF
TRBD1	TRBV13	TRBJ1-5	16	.	TGTGCCAGCGCACGTAGGGGGCAACCTGGCCAAGAGACCCAGCATTTT	CASARRGQPGQETQHF
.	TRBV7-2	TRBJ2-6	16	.	TGTGCCAGCAGCTCCAGGAGGGACTCTGGGGCCAACGTCCTGACTTTC	CASSSRRDSGANVLTF
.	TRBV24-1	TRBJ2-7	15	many	TGTGCCACCAGTGATCCGACAGGTCTCCGTCACGAGCAGTACTTC	CATSDPTGLRHEQYF
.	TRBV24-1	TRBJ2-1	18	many	TGTGCCACCAGTGATTCCTATGAGAGAGGGGGGGCCTACAATGAGCAGTTCTTC	CATSDSYERGGAYNEQFF
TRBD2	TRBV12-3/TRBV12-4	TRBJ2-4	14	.	TGTGCCAGCAGTTCGGGACTAGCGGGAACCATTCAGTACTTC	CASSSGLAGTIQYF
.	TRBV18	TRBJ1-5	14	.	TGTGCCAGCTCTCCAGAGGGGCGGAATCAGCCCCAGCATTTT	CASSPEGRNQPQHF
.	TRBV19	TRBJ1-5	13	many	TGTGCCAGTAGCTGGGATAGCAATCAGCCCCAGCATTTT	CASSWDSNQPQHF
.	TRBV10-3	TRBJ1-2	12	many	TGTGCCATCAGTGCCACGGTCTATGGCTACACCTTC	CAISATVYGYTF
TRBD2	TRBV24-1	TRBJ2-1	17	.	TGTGCCACCAGTGACCCCGGGACTAGCGGGAGGTACAATGAGCAGTTCTTC	CATSDPGTSGRYNEQFF
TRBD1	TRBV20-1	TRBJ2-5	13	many	TGCAGTCAAACGACAGGGGAGAGAGAGACCCAGTACTTC	CSQTTGERETQYF
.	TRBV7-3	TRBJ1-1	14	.	TGTGCCAGCAGCGAGGGACATTCGAACACTGGAGCTTTCTTT	CASSEGHSNTGAFF
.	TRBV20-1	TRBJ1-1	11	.	TGCAGTGCTAGAAGACAGTCGAAGGCTTTCTTT	CSARRQSKAFF
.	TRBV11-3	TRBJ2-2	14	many	TGTGCCAGCAGTAGTGAACCGAACACCGGGGAGCTGTTTTTT	CASSSEPNTGELFF
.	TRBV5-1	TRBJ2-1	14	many	TGCGCCAGCAGCTTGCGGGGATCGCAGTATGAGCAGTTCTTC	CASSLRGSQYEQFF
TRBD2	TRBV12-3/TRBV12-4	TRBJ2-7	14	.	TGTGCTAGTGGTTTCGGACTAGCGGGAGTCGAGCAGCACTTC	CASGFGLAGVEQHF
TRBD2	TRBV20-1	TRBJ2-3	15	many	TGCAGTGCGATACTAGCGGGCCTTAGCACAGATACGCAGTATTTT	CSAILAGLSTDTQYF
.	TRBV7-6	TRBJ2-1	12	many	TGTGCCAGCAGCTCAGGTAGCAATGAGCAGTTCTTC	CASSSGSNEQFF
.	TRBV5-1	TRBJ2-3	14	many	TGCGCCAGCAGAAGAAGCGCAGGCACAGATACGCAGTATTTT	CASRRSAGTDTQYF
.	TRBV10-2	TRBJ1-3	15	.	TGCACCAGCAGTGGTACCGGGACCCCTGGAAACACCATATATTTT	CTSSGTGTPGNTIYF
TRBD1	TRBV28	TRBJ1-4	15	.	TGTGCCACCCAAACTACAGGGGGGGCAAATGAAAAACTGTTTTTT	CATQTTGGANEKLFF
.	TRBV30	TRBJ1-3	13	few	TGTGCCACTGACGGTTACTCTGGAAACACCATATATTTT	CATDGYSGNTIYF
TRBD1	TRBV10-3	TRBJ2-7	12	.	TGTGCCACTGGGGACAGGGCCTACGAGCAGTACTTC	CATGDRAYEQYF
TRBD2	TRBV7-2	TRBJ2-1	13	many	TGTGCCAGCAGCCCGAGGCGGGGGGGTGAGCAGTTCTTC	CASSPRRGGEQFF
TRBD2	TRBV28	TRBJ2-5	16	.	TGTGCCAGCAGAGGGAATTTGGCGGGGGACCAAGAGACCCAGTACTTC	CASRGNLAGDQETQYF
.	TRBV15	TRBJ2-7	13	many	TGTGCCACCAGCAGAGAGAGGTCCTACGAGCAGTACTTC	CATSRERSYEQYF
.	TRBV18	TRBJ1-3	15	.	TGTGCCAGCTCACCATTGCCTAGAGGGGACGACACCATATATTTT	CASSPLPRGDDTIYF
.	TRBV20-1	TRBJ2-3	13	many	TGCAGTGCGGTCCTGTATAACACAGATACGCAGTATTTT	CSAVLYNTDTQYF
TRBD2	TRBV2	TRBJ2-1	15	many	TGTGCCAGTAGCCTTCTAGCGGGAATGAACGATGAGCAGTTCTTC	CASSLLAGMNDEQFF
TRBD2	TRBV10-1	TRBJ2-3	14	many	TGCGCCAGCAGTGAAGCGGGAGCGACAGATACGCAGTATTTT	CASSEAGATDTQYF
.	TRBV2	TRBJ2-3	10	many	TGTGCCAGCAGGGAAGATACGCAGTATTTT	CASREDTQYF